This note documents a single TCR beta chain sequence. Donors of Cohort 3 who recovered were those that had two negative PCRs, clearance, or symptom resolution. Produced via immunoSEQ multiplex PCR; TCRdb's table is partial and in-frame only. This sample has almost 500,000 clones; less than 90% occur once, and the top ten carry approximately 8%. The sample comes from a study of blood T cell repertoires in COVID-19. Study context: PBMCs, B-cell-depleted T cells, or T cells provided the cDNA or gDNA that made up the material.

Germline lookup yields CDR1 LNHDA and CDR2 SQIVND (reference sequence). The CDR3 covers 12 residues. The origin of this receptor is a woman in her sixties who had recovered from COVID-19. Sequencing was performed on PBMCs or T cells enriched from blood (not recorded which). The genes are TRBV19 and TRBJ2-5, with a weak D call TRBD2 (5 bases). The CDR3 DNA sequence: TGTGGGTTGACTAACCTACAAGAGACCCAGTACTTC. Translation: CGLTNLQETQYF.